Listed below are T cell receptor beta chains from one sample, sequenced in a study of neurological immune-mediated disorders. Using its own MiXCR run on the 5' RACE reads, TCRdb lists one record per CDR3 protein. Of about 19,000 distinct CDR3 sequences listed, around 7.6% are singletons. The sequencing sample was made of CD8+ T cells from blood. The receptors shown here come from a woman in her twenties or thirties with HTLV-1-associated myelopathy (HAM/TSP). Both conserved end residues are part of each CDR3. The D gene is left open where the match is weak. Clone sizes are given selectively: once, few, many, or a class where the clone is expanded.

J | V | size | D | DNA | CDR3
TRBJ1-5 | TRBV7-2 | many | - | TGTGCCAGCAGCTTAGCAGGGTTAGGGAATCAGCCCCAGCATTTT | CASSLAGLGNQPQHF
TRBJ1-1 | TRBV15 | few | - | TGTGCCACCAGCAGAACCATGGGGGGAGCAACTGAAGCTTTCTTT | CATSRTMGGATEAFF
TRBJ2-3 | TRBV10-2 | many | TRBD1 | TGCGCCAGCAGGATCAGACAGGGGGCTGAGGGTTTCACAGATACGCAGTATTTT | CASRIRQGAEGFTDTQYF
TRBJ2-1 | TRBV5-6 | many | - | TGTGCCAGCAGCTTCACCAGGGGCAATGAGCAGTTCTTC | CASSFTRGNEQFF
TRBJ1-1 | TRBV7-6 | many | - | TGTGCCAGCAGCTTATCGGGGAGTAACACTGAAGCTTTCTTT | CASSLSGSNTEAFF
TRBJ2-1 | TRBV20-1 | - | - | TGCAGTGCTAGTGTATTGGACCTTTTCAATGAGCAGTTCTTC | CSASVLDLFNEQFF
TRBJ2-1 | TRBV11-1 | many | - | TGTGCCAGCAGCCCCTGGGGAGCCTCTCGGGAGCAGTTCTTC | CASSPWGASREQFF
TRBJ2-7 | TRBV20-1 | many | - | TGCAGTGCTGGAATTAGGACGCCATCCTACGAGCAGTACTTC | CSAGIRTPSYEQYF
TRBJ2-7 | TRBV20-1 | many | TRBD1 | TGCAGTGCTACCTTCTCGACAGGGAGCGACTACGAGCAGTACTTC | CSATFSTGSDYEQYF
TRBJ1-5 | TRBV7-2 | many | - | TGTGCCAGCAGCTTATATCGACGGCGCGATCAGCCCCAGCATTTT | CASSLYRRRDQPQHF
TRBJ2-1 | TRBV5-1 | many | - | TGCGCCAGCTCAGGACCCTCTATCGGCCCCTACAATGAGCAGTTCTTC | CASSGPSIGPYNEQFF
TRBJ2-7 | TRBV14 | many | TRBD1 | TGTGCCAGCAGCGCTGGGACAGGGGGTTTCTACGAGCAGTACTTC | CASSAGTGGFYEQYF
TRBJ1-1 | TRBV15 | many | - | TGTGCCACCAGCAGAGCCTACGGACGAAACACTGAAGCTTTCTTT | CATSRAYGRNTEAFF
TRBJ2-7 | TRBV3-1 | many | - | TGTGCCAGCAGCCCCGACGGGTTCTACGAGCAGTACTTC | CASSPDGFYEQYF
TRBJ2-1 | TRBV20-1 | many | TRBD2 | TGCAGTGCTAGAGATAGGGGACTAGCGGGGGGAAATTACAATGAGCAGTTCTTC | CSARDRGLAGGNYNEQFF
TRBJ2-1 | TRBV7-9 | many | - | TGTGCCAGCAGCTGGGACTCGTACAATGAGCAGTTCTTC | CASSWDSYNEQFF
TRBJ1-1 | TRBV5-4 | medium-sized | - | TGTGCCAGCAGCTTGGTTTCCCCGAACACTGAAGCTTTCTTT | CASSLVSPNTEAFF
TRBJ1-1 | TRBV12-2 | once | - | TGTGCAAGTCGCTTTCAAGGGAGGGACACTGAAGCTTTCTTT | CASRFQGRDTEAFF
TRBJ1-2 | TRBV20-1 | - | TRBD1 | TGCAGTGCTAGAGGCGGGACAGAGAATGGCTACACCTTC | CSARGGTENGYTF
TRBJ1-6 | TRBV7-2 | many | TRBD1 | TGTGCCAGCAGCTTAGCTCAGGGGGCGAGGTCTTGGGATTCACCCCTCCACTTT | CASSLAQGARSWDSPLHF
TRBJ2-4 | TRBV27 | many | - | TGTGCCAGCAGCGTCGCCCAGGAGGGCAAAAACATTCAGTACTTC | CASSVAQEGKNIQYF
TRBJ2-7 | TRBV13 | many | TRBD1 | TGTGCCAGCAGCTTCTCTCAGGGACAGGGGTCCTACGAGCAGTACTTC | CASSFSQGQGSYEQYF
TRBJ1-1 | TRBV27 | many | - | TGTGCCAGCAGTCAAGAATATACAGGGAGGTTGGACACTGAAGCTTTCTTT | CASSQEYTGRLDTEAFF
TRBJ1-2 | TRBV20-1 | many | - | TGCAGTGCTAGGTTGGGGGCGAGCTATGGCTACACCTTC | CSARLGASYGYTF
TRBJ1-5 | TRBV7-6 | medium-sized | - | TGTGCCAGCAGCTTAAATCCCAAGGGACATAGCAATCAGCCCCAGCATTTT | CASSLNPKGHSNQPQHF
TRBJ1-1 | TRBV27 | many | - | TGTGCCAGCAGGCCCCAGGGGCCGCCAACCGACGATGAAGCTTTCTTT | CASRPQGPPTDDEAFF
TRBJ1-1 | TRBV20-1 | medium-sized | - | TGCAGTGCTAGAGGGACAGAAGGATACCGTTTGAACACTGAAGCTTTCTTT | CSARGTEGYRLNTEAFF
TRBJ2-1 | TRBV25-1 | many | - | TGTGCCAGCAGTGATCAGGGTACCTACAATGAGCAGTTCTTC | CASSDQGTYNEQFF
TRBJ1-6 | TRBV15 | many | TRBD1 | TGTGCCACCAGGCGTACAGGGACAGGGGGTCCTTCACCCCTCCACTTT | CATRRTGTGGPSPLHF
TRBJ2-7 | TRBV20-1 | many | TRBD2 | TGCAGTGCTAGAGATCCTAGCGGGGGGTCTAGGGAGCAGTACTTC | CSARDPSGGSREQYF
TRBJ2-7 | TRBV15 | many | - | TGTGCCACCAGCACTGACGGTCCCTACGAGCAGTACTTC | CATSTDGPYEQYF
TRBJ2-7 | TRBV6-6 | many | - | TGTGCCAGCAGTTACTCGGAGGGCTACGAGCAGTACTTC | CASSYSEGYEQYF
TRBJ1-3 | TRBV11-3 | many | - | TGTGCCAGCAGCTTACTAACGAAATCGACAGCCTCTGGAAACACCATATATTTT | CASSLLTKSTASGNTIYF
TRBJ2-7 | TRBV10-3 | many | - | TGTGCCATCAGTGAGGAATTCCTGGGCTCCTACGAGCAGTACTTC | CAISEEFLGSYEQYF
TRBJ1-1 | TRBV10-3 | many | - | TGTGCCATCAGTGTCAGTCGGAACAGGGAAAAAGCCTTGAACACTGAAGCTTTCTTT | CAISVSRNREKALNTEAFF
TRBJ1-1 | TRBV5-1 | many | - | TGCGCCAGCAGCTTGGTAGCGGTGAACACTGAAGCTTTCTTT | CASSLVAVNTEAFF
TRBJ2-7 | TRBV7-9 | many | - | TGTGCCAGCAGCCTCCGGGGGCAGGTTGACGAGCAGTACTTC | CASSLRGQVDEQYF
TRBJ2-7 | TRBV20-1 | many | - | TGCAGTGCTAGAGGTGGGCAGGGAGGAAACTACGAGCAGTACTTC | CSARGGQGGNYEQYF
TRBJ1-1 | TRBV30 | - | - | TGTGCCTGGAGTGTTTCAGGGCATACTGAAGCTTTCTTT | CAWSVSGHTEAFF
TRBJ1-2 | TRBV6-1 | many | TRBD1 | TGTGCCAGCAGTGAAGCTGGACAGGTTTCTTATGGCTACACCTTC | CASSEAGQVSYGYTF
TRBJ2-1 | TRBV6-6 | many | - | TGTGCCAGCAGTTACTCCCATGAGCAGTTCTTC | CASSYSHEQFF
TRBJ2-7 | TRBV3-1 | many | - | TGTGCCAGCAGCCAATGGGGGCCTACCTACGAGCAGTACTTC | CASSQWGPTYEQYF
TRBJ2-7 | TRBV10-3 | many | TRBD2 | TGTGCCATCAGTGATTCCCGGACTAGCGGGCGGCCGGTCTACGAGCAGTACTTC | CAISDSRTSGRPVYEQYF